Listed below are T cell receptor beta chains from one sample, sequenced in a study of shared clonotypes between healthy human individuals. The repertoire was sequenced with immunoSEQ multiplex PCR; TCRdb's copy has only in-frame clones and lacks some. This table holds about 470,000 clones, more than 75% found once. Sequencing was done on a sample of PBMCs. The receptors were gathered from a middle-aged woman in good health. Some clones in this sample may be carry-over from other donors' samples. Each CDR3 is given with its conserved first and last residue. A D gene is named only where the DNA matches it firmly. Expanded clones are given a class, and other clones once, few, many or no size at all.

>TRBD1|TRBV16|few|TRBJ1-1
CASSQTGGDTEAFF
TGTGCCAGCAGCCAAACAGGGGGAGACACTGAAGCTTTCTTT
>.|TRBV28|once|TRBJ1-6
CASSFPAWTDGSPLHF
TGTGCCAGCAGTTTCCCTGCGTGGACGGACGGTTCACCCCTCCACTTT
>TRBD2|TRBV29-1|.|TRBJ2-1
CSQTSGSSYNEQFF
TGCAGCCAAACTAGCGGGAGTTCCTACAATGAGCAGTTCTTC
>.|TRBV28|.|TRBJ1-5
CASIRGQPQHF
TGTGCCAGCATTAGGGGGCAGCCCCAGCATTTT
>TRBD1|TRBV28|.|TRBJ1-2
CASRTGGYYGYTF
TGTGCCAGCAGGACAGGGGGCTACTATGGCTACACCTTC
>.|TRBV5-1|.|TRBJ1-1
CASRTSAGNTEAFF
TGCGCCAGCCGCACTTCGGCGGGGAACACTGAAGCTTTCTTT
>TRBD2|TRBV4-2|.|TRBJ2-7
CASSQSGSPSYEQYF
TGTGCCAGCAGCCAGAGCGGGAGCCCCTCCTACGAGCAGTACTTC
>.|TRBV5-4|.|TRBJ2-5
CASSPSHGPETQYF
TGTGCCAGCAGCCCCTCACACGGCCCAGAGACCCAGTACTTC
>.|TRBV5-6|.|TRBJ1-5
CASSIGAVNQPQHF
TGTGCCAGCAGCATAGGGGCAGTCAATCAGCCCCAGCATTTT
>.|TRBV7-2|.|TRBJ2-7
CASSLGSGRGRPYEQYF
TGTGCCAGCAGCTTAGGTTCGGGGAGGGGGCGTCCCTACGAGCAGTACTTC
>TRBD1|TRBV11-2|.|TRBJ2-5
CASSAGQGKTQYF
TGTGCCAGCAGCGCCGGACAGGGGAAGACCCAGTACTTC
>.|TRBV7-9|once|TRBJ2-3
CASSLSTDTQYF
TGTGCCAGCAGTCTAAGTACAGATACGCAGTATTTT
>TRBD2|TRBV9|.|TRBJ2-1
CASSEGLANEQFF
TGTGCCAGCAGCGAAGGACTAGCTAATGAGCAGTTCTTC
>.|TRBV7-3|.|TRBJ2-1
CASSFGRNEQFF
TGTGCCAGCAGCTTCGGACGCAATGAGCAGTTCTTC
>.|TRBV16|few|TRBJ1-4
CASSPPGQGEKLFF
TGTGCCAGCAGCCCCCCGGGACAAGGGGAAAAACTGTTTTTT
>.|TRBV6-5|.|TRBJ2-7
CASSYPPDSGYEQYF
TGTGCCAGCAGTTACCCGCCGGACAGCGGCTACGAGCAGTACTTC
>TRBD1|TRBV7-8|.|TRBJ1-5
CASSPPSTGRNQPQHF
TGTGCCAGCAGCCCCCCTTCGACAGGGCGAAATCAGCCCCAACACTTT
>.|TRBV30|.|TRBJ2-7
CAWSTTSFEQYF
TGTGCCTGGAGTACAACTAGTTTCGAGCAGTACTTC
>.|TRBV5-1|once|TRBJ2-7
CASSLNGQNFDEQYF
TGCGCCAGCAGCTTAAACGGACAGAATTTCGACGAGCAGTACTTC
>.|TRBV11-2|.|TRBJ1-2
CASSLAQDYGYTF
TGTGCCAGCAGCTTAGCGCAAGACTATGGCTACACCTTC
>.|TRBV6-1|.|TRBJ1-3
CASSEAEDSGNTIYF
TGTGCCAGCAGCGAAGCTGAGGACTCAGGAAACACCATATATTTT
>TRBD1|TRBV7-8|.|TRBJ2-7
CASSLSGTGFYEQYF
TGTGCCAGCAGCCTATCCGGGACAGGCTTTTACGAGCAGTACTTC
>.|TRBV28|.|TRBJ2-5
CASSHSEAPPDSQGGETQYF
TGTGCCAGCAGCCATAGCGAAGCCCCTCCGGACAGCCAAGGGGGAGAGACCCAGTACTTC
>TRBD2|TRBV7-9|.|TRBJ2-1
CASTDTSGRPVLF
TGTGCCAGCACCGATACTAGCGGGAGGCCCGTACTCTTC
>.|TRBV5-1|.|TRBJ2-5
CASSFGDFQETQYF
TGCGCCAGCAGCTTCGGGGATTTCCAAGAGACCCAGTACTTC
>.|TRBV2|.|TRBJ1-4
CASNQAGPNEKLFF
TGTGCCAGCAACCAGGCAGGCCCTAATGAAAAACTGTTTTTT
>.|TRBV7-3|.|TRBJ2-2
CASSQGLSRVTTGELFF
TGTGCCAGCAGCCAAGGACTGTCCCGAGTCACCACCGGGGAGCTGTTTTTT
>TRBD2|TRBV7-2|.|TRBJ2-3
CASSPFRAGATDTQYF
TGTGCCAGCAGCCCGTTTCGTGCGGGAGCTACAGATACGCAGTATTTT
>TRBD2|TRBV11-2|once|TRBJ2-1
CASRLLAGSGGQFF
TGTGCCAGCAGGCTACTAGCGGGTTCTGGGGGGCAGTTCTTC
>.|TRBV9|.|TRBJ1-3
CASSSQLWGSGNTIYF
TGTGCCAGCAGCTCCCAACTTTGGGGCAGTGGAAACACCATATATTTT
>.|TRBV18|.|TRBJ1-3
CASSAGDSRVGNTIYF
TGTGCCAGCTCCGCGGGGGACTCGCGCGTGGGAAACACCATATATTTT
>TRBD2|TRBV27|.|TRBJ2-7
CASSLFGGSSYEQYF
TGTGCCAGCAGTTTATTCGGCGGGAGCTCCTACGAGCAGTACTTC
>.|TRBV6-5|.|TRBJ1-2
CASTGAHRANYGYTF
TGTGCCAGCACGGGGGCCCATAGAGCTAACTATGGCTACACCTTC
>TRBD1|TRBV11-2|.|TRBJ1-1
CASSPSGQGGPEAFF
TGTGCCAGCAGCCCCTCTGGACAGGGGGGGCCTGAAGCTTTCTTT
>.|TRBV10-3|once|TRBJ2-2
CATKVQDKHAVVTGELFF
TGTGCCACCAAAGTCCAGGACAAACACGCGGTAGTAACCGGGGAGCTGTTTTTT
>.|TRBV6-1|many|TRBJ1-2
CASSEGNYGYTF
TGTGCCAGCAGTGAGGGTAACTATGGCTACACCTTC
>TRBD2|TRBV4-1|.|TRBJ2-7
CASSPRLAGFNYEQYF
TGCGCCAGCAGCCCTAGACTAGCGGGGTTCAATTACGAGCAGTACTTC
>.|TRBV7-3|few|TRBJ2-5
CASSLAIETQYF
TGTGCCAGCAGCTTAGCGATCGAGACCCAGTACTTC
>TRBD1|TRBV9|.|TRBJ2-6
CASSPQGGPSGANVLTF
TGTGCCAGCAGCCCACAGGGGGGCCCATCTGGGGCCAACGTCCTGACTTTC
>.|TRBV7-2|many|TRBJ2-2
CASSFTPTGSAGELFF
TGTGCCAGCAGCTTCACACCAACAGGGTCGGCCGGGGAGCTGTTTTTT
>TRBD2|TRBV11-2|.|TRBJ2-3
CASRGLAGPKDTQYF
TGTGCCAGCAGAGGACTAGCGGGACCCAAGGATACGCAGTATTTT
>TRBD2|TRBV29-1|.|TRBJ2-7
CSEPSGSSYEQYF
TGCAGCGAACCTAGCGGGAGCTCCTACGAGCAGTACTTC
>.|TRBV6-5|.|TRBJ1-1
CASSDRPNTEAFF
TGTGCCAGCAGTGACAGACCGAACACTGAAGCTTTCTTT
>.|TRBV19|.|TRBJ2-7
CASRGGNEQYF
TGTGCCAGTAGAGGAGGGAACGAGCAGTACTTC
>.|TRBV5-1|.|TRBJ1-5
CASSPGLTNQPQHF
TGCGCCAGCAGCCCGGGACTTACCAATCAGCCCCAGCATTTT
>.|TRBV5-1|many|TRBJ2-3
CASRASDTQYF
TGCGCCAGCAGGGCCAGTGATACGCAGTATTTT
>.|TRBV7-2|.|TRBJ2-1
CASSRELSYNEQFF
TGTGCCAGCAGCCGGGAACTCTCCTACAATGAGCAGTTCTTC